This TCR beta chain was captured in a study of shared clonotypes between healthy human individuals. In germline, CDR1 is SQVTM, CDR2 ANQGSEA. The V segment lost 5 bases and the J segment 5 bases; nucleotides outside the gene matches: 6. The CDR3 has 14 residues. This clone is a singleton in its sample. Deep level was the assay's run setting. Each subset's genomic DNA was split evenly across several immunoSEQ plates. Unsorted PBMC replicate PCRs drew on around 300 ng DNA, representing some 32,000 T cell genomes. On ten immunoSEQ deep assay plates, unsorted PBMC DNA was sequenced. Only in-frame clones appear in the TCRdb table, and some are missing; sequencing was by immunoSEQ multiplex PCR. The sample includes about 600,000 clones, roughly 72% of them seen just once.

The source is a woman in her 40s in good health. Some clones in this sample may be carry-over from other donors' samples. The sequencing input was PBMCs. V gene TRBV29-1 combines with J gene TRBJ2-2; 9 nucleotides align to TRBD1. CDR3 bases: TGCAGCGTTTCGGGGACAGGGTTTACCGGGGAGCTGTTTTTT. Residues: CSVSGTGFTGELFF.